The 24 T cell receptor beta chains listed next were all sequenced from one sample in a study of blood T cell repertoires in COVID-19 (dated by TCRdb to 2018 to 2020). The protocol used for the library was the immunoSEQ multiplex PCR assay. The immuneACCESS repertoire file appears here via TCRdb, limited to in-frame rearrangements. These files lack a portion of the clones; in checked studies, under half of the deficit traces to unresolved V genes, and the cause of the others is not known. The sample contains under 30,000 clones, 80% to 90% of them found a single time. The biggest ten clones account for 15% to 20% of the sample. Material for sequencing was peripheral blood. The receptor source for this set is a man older than 75 with acute or convalescent COVID-19.

The J gene is TRBJ1-2, the V gene TRBV29-1, with unresolved D. The germline V gene encodes CDR1 SQVTM and CDR2 ANQGSEA. This CDR3 is built from 13 residues. Trimming cost V 1 base and J 1 base, with 7 bases left between them. CDR3 DNA: TGCAGCGTTGAAGGGCACATTAACTATGGCTACACCTTC. It encodes CSVEGHINYGYTF.

The CDR3 bases are TGTGCCTGGAGTGTACGGGGTACACGGAATGAAAAACTGTTTTTT. It translates to CAWSVRGTRNEKLFF. This chain uses TRBV30 with TRBJ1-4; D is uncertain. This CDR3 comprises 15 residues. Germline CDR1 is GTSNPN and CDR2 is SVGIG (reference sequence). With 0 bases removed from V and 5 bases from J, the gap between germline ends came to 13 bases.

This clone is a singleton in its sample. The rearrangement links TRBV30 to TRBJ1-2, with 8 positions matching TRBD1. The CDR3 sequence is 13 residues long. Germline loops: CDR1 GTSNPN, CDR2 SVGIG (reference sequence). J gave up 8 bases and V 2 bases, and 7 bases lay outside the gene matches. In DNA, the CDR3 is TGTGCCTGGAGTTTGCAGGGGGCGGGGGGCTACACCTTC. This gives the protein CAWSLQGAGGYTF.

This chain connects TRBV5-1 to TRBJ1-6; no clear D. Per the germline V gene, CDR1 is SGHRS and CDR2 is YFSETQ. The CDR3 has 15 amino acids. V shed 0 bases and J shed 6 bases, with 10 bases lying between them. This CDR3 reads CASSLGGPSNSPLHF. The CDR3, as DNA: TGCGCCAGCAGCTTGGGCGGCCCGAGTAATTCACCCCTCCACTTT.

This chain uses TRBV6-5 with TRBJ1-2, with 7 bases fitting TRBD1. The V gene end was trimmed by 11 bases and the J gene end by 8 bases; junction bases not matched to a gene: 5. Germline CDR1 and CDR2: MNHEY and SVGAGI. The CDR3 runs 10 residues. CDR3 loop: CAGTGDGYTF. The DNA for the CDR3 is TGTGCCGGAACAGGGGACGGCTACACCTTC.

V gene TRBV4-2 combines with J gene TRBJ1-6; 8 nucleotides match TRBD1. The CDR3 is made up of 15 amino acids. The germline CDR1 and CDR2 sequences are LGHNA and YNFKEQ. V dropped 0 bases and J dropped 10; count of bases not matched to a gene: 5. DNA for the CDR3: TGTGCCAGCAGCCAAGATCAAGCAGGGGGCTCACCCCTCCACTTT. It specifies CASSQDQAGGSPLHF.

This clone turned up a few times. This rearrangement joins TRBV27 to TRBJ1-1; TRBD1 agrees at 8 bases. The ends lost 6 bases at V and 3 bases at J; junction bases unmatched: 12. CDR1 and CDR2 (germline): MNHEY, SMNVEV (reference sequence). CDR3 size: 16 residues. DNA of the CDR3: TGTGCCAGCAGGTCCGGGCAGGGGGCATTGTACACTGAAGCTTTCTTT. Protein: CASRSGQGALYTEAFF.

The rearrangement joins TRBV6-6 to TRBJ2-5; TRBD2 matches at 9 bases. Per germline, CDR1 MNHNY and CDR2 SVGAGI (reference sequence). The CDR3 loop spans 14 amino acids. The V and J ends lost 7 bases and 4 bases, in that order; junction bases with no gene match: 7. The CDR3 sequence is CASTLSGGRETQYF. In nucleotides, the CDR3 is TGTGCCAGCACCCTTAGCGGGGGACGAGAGACCCAGTACTTC.

This clone was seen a handful of times. V and J are TRBV7-9 and TRBJ2-1; 12 nucleotides align to TRBD2. The ends lost 2 bases at V and 5 bases at J; junction bases unmatched: 10. This CDR3 spans 18 amino acids. Germline assignment: CDR1 SEHNR and CDR2 FQNEAQ (reference sequence). CDR3 sequence (DNA): TGTGCCAGCAGCTTACCCCCCCGACTAGCGGGGGTACACAATGAGCAGTTCTTC. The encoded protein is CASSLPPRLAGVHNEQFF.

V usage is TRBV13 and J usage is TRBJ1-1; 9 bases match TRBD1. After removal of 6 bases from V and 7 bases from J, the junction contained 9 bases not matched to a gene. The CDR3 has 14 residues. From germline, CDR1 is PRHDT and CDR2 FYEKMQ (reference sequence). The CDR3 bases are TGTGCCAGCAGTCCGGGACAGGGTATTGGTGAAGCTTTCTTT. This encodes CASSPGQGIGEAFF.

This rearrangement joins TRBV28 to TRBJ1-5, with 7 positions matching TRBD1. The CDR3 length is 13 residues. Germline trimming cut 5 bases from V and 6 bases from J; bases unmatched to any gene: 4. Germline assignment: CDR1 MDHEN and CDR2 SYDVKM. CDR3 bases: TGTGCCAGCAGTCAGGGGACAGCTCAGCCCCAGCATTTT. Amino acids: CASSQGTAQPQHF.

This chain connects TRBV7-3 to TRBJ1-1, with D tentatively TRBD1 (6 bases). CDR1 and CDR2 (germline): SGHTA, FQGTGA. The CDR3 has 14 amino acids. Trimming stripped 2 bases from V and 1 base from J, with 8 bases between. The CDR3 reads CASSLGGANTEAFF. CDR3 nucleotides: TGTGCCAGCAGCTTAGGGGGGGCGAACACTGAAGCTTTCTTT.

V usage is TRBV12-3 or TRBV12-4 and J usage is TRBJ2-2; D perhaps matches TRBD1 (5 bases). The V end was cut by 11 bases, the J end by 6 bases, with 16 bases between. The CDR3 totals 13 residues. The CDR3 DNA reads as TGTGCCCTCGGCAGGGATGGGGCCGGGGAGCTGTTTTTT. Translating gives CALGRDGAGELFF.

This chain joins TRBV5-1 and TRBJ2-7; 7 bases are a match to TRBD2. The V and J ends lost 3 bases and 3 bases, in that order; junction bases with no gene match: 9. CDR3 size: 15 residues. The germline gives CDR1 SGHRS, CDR2 YFSETQ. CDR3 bases: TGCGCCAGCAGCTCCGGCGACGGACTAGTCTACGAGCAGTACTTC. This translates into CASSSGDGLVYEQYF.

For the CDR3, the DNA is TGTGCCAGCAGTAACCGGGTAGGAACTAATGAAAAACTGTTTTTT. Its translation: CASSNRVGTNEKLFF. V and J are TRBV27 and TRBJ1-4, with D hard to call. The CDR3 has 15 residues. The V end lost 5 bases, the J end lost 1 base, and 11 bases lay between the germline ends. The V gene's germline CDR1 is MNHEY and CDR2 SMNVEV (reference sequence).

The chain links TRBV18 to TRBJ1-4; TRBD1 matches at 8 bases. The CDR3 is made up of 15 amino acids. CDR1 is KGHSH and CDR2 is LQKENI in the germline V gene. Losses at the gene ends were 6 bases for V and 5 bases for J; bases not matched to a gene: 8. The CDR3 DNA is TGTGCCAGCTCTGAGAACAGGGGGGAGAATGAAAAACTGTTTTTT. It translates to CASSENRGENEKLFF.

This chain links TRBV9 with TRBJ2-2, with 8 bases fitting TRBD2. Germline CDR1 SGDLS, CDR2 YYNGEE. The CDR3 runs to 15 residues. V was clipped by 4 bases and J by 6 bases; unmatched bases: 8. The CDR3 bases are TGTGCCAGCAGCCCCGGGGGGGCCGGGGCCGGGGAGCTGTTTTTT. It translates to CASSPGGAGAGELFF. The variable domain in full, with the rest retrieved from reference TRBV9 and TRBJ2-2, is DSGVTQTPKHLITATGQRVTLRCSPRSGDLSVYWYQQSLDQGLQFLIQYYNGEERAKGNILERFSAQQFPDLHSELNLSSLELGDSALYFCASSPGGAGAGELFFGEGSRLTVL.

The genes are TRBV28 and TRBJ1-2, with a weak D call TRBD1 (6 bases). V dropped 4 bases and J dropped 1 base, with 13 bases sitting between them. The CDR3 totals 15 residues. Per germline, CDR1 MDHEN and CDR2 SYDVKM. DNA for the CDR3: TGTGCCAGCAGTTCCACAGGGAGTCGTAACTATGGCTACACCTTC. It translates to CASSSTGSRNYGYTF.

V usage is TRBV19 and J usage is TRBJ2-1; TRBD1 is a possible D gene (6 bases). Trimming cost V 3 bases and J 0 bases, with 15 bases left between them. This CDR3 is built from 17 residues. Germline V gives CDR1 LNHDA, CDR2 SQIVND (reference sequence). The CDR3 nucleotides are TGTGCCAGTAGTATTGTCACAGGGCCGAACTCCTACAATGAGCAGTTCTTC. Protein sequence: CASSIVTGPNSYNEQFF.

The rearrangement uses TRBV7-8 and TRBJ2-1, with 8 nucleotides matching TRBD1. The V and J ends lost 1 base and 7 bases, in that order; junction bases with no gene match: 12. The germline V gene encodes CDR1 SGHVS and CDR2 FQNEAQ. The CDR3 contains 17 residues. CDR3 protein: CASSLGPGQGAFNEQFF. The CDR3 bases are TGTGCCAGCAGCTTAGGCCCAGGGCAGGGGGCCTTTAATGAGCAGTTCTTC.

The chain is built from TRBV5-1 and TRBJ1-3, with 10 bases lining up with TRBD1. Looked up from germline, CDR1 is SGHRS and CDR2 is YFSETQ. V shed 8 bases, J shed 1 base, and the junction held 3 bases outside the gene matches. This CDR3 contains 14 residues. The chain's CDR3 is CASMDRGSGNTIYF. CDR3 sequence (DNA): TGCGCCAGTATGGACAGGGGGTCTGGAAACACCATATATTTT.

The chain combines TRBV25-1 with TRBJ1-4, with D possibly matching TRBD1 (6 bases). Germline-derived CDR1 and CDR2 are MGHDK and SYGVNS. The CDR3 consists of 16 residues. The V and J ends lost 3 bases and 4 bases respectively, with 15 bases between them. The CDR3 sequence is CASSDSPGQINEKLFF. The CDR3 DNA sequence: TGTGCCAGCAGTGACTCGCCGGGACAAATTAATGAAAAACTGTTTTTT.

The V gene is TRBV19, the J gene TRBJ2-1; 7 nucleotides align to TRBD1. Germline V gives CDR1 LNHDA, CDR2 SQIVND (reference sequence). J lost 0 bases, V lost 5 bases, and 4 bases had no gene match. The length of the CDR3 is 15 residues. The CDR3 reads CASSLTGSSYNEQFF. CDR3 coding DNA: TGTGCCAGTAGTTTGACAGGGAGCTCCTACAATGAGCAGTTCTTC.

The gene calls are TRBV5-4 and TRBJ1-4; 8 positions agree with TRBD1. Germline V CDR1 and CDR2: SGHNT, YYREEE (reference sequence). The CDR3 has 18 residues. The J segment lost 2 bases and the V segment lost 2 bases, leaving 11 bases of the junction unmatched. The CDR3 is CASSLTAGGFRTNEKLFF. The CDR3 nucleotides read TGTGCCAGCAGCTTAACGGCAGGGGGCTTCAGGACTAATGAAAAACTGTTTTTT. The whole variable domain, remainder taken from reference TRBV5-4 and TRBJ1-4, is ETGVTQSPTHLIKTRGQQVTLRCSSQSGHNTVSWYQQALGQGPQFIFQYYREEENGRGNFPPRFSGLQFPNYSSELNVNALELDDSALYLCASSLTAGGFRTNEKLFFGSGTQLSVL.